This record concerns one TCR beta chain sequence. Its antigen is not known. Via CD45RO/CCR7/CD25/CD127/CD95/CD27, cells of the CD4+ naive, central memory, regulatory and stem cell-like memory subsets were sorted. V was pared by 2 bases and J by 5 bases, with 1 base of the junction left unmatched. Germline V gene lookup returns CDR1 MNHEY and CDR2 SMNVEV (reference sequence). The CDR3 extends over 13 amino acids. The sample comes from a study of beta chain features in type 1 diabetes. Overall study results and limits: Researchers report that Type 1 diabetes patients had moderately but significantly shorter TCRB CDR3s across all four CD4+ subsets. The similarity of naive, central memory and Treg TCRB repertoires appeared greater among patients than among healthy donors.

Since all of the isolated RNA was reverse transcribed, expressed TCRB transcripts were what got sequenced. Around 3.9 million reads on average were seen across naive, central memory and regulatory T cell samples. Produced via immunoSEQ multiplex PCR; TCRdb's table is partial and in-frame only. The repertoire holds about 230,000 clones, with more than 15% as singletons. The sample comprised naive CD4+ T cells from blood. The TCR sequence derives from a young man with type 1 diabetes. This chain links TRBV27 with TRBJ1-2, with TRBD1 matching over 8 bases. The CDR3 sequence: CASSLTGGYGYTF. The CDR3 nucleotides read TGTGCCAGCAGTTTAACAGGGGGGTATGGCTACACCTTC.